This TCR beta chain was observed in a study of T cell repertoires in cytomegalovirus infection (dated by TCRdb to about 2019). At the level of the whole study: Donor HLA type was relevant to the analysis, as public TCR beta signatures indicated carriage of CMV infection together with the matching HLA type.

Based on the germline V gene, the CDR1 and CDR2 sequences are LGHNT and FRNRAP. Reading from cysteine to phenylalanine, the CDR3 counts 12 amino acids. Only the CDR3 DNA is retained, 36 bases long and in frame from the first base. A distance of 3 bases separates the germline ends of V and J, which lose 2 bases and 4 bases respectively. The instrument given in TCRdb is Illumina HiSeq 1500. The raw public data were reprocessed by TCRdb itself: fastp quality trimming at Q25, MiXCR clonotype calling, in-frame beta chains only. Each record represents a unique CDR3 protein, reported with the most common genes and DNA among its rows. The sample profile shows 200,000 to 300,000 distinct CDR3 sequences; roughly 12% of them were found once. Approximately 1.6% of the sample comes from the top ten. General findings and caveats noted by the study authors: In both this cohort and an independent cohort of 300 to 450 donors, the cumulative frequency of public TCR beta family members distinguished carriers of CMV infection plus the relevant HLA type. The ex vivo response was dominated by HLA-C-restricted CMV-specific TCR beta clonotypes, and the single most frequent clonotype in two of eight donors was supplied by these HLA-C-restricted clonotypes.

Many counts were recorded for this clonotype. Its antigen remains unidentified. Base qualities were left out, and no much larger clone turns up one base away. Sequencing was carried out using PBMCs. The chain is assembled from TRBV12-5 and TRBJ1-3, with no reliable assignment of the D segment. This sequence originates from a human donor in good health (CMV status not recorded). Some clones in this sample may be carry-over from other donors' samples. In nucleotides, the sequence is TGTGCTAGTGGTTTGACCGGAAACACCATATATTTT. This translates into CASGLTGNTIYF.